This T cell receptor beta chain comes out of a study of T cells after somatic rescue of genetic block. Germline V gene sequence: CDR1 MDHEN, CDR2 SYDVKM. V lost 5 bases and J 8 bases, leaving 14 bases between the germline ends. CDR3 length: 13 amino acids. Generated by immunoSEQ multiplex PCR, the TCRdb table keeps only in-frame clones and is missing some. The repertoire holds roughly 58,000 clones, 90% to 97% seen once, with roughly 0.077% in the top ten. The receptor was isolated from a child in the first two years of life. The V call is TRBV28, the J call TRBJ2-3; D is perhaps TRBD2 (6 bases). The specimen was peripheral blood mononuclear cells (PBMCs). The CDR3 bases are TGTGCCAGCAGTCCAGGACTAACGATTACGCAGTATTTT. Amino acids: CASSPGLTITQYF.